This TCR beta chain came from a study of regulatory T cells in long-lasting Graves disease. This clonotype was counted only a few times. The CDR3 contains 15 residues. Germline V gene data show CDR1 as SGHVS and CDR2 as FQNEAQ. Trimming pared 3 bases from V and 0 bases from J, leaving 11 bases between. Time point specified: persistent/refractory GD, antithyroid drugs over 5 years with positive TRAb. The TCR library was made from RNA that had been extracted from PBMCs in TRIzol. TCR beta libraries were built with iRepertoire HTBI primers and Arm-PCR of CDR3 regions. MiXCR was run by TCRdb on the multiplex PCR reads, yielding one entry per CDR3 protein. The sample records about 290,000 distinct CDR3 sequences, approximately 20% being singletons.

Sequencing used peripheral blood mononuclear cells (PBMCs), obtained when the disease was refractory, from a patient treated with antithyroid drugs. This TCR came from a female donor with Graves disease. V gene TRBV7-8 combines with J gene TRBJ1-1; D may be TRBD1 (6 bases). This CDR3 reads CASSFQQGMNTEAFF. The CDR3 nucleotides are TGTGCCAGCAGCTTTCAACAGGGTATGAACACTGAAGCTTTCTTT.